Described below is a single T cell receptor (beta chain) sequence and its context. Its antigen is undetermined. Donors were systemically healthy Caucasian individuals from Russia aged about 6 to 95 years. This entry comes from a study of blood T cells in healthy people across ages. Overall study results and limits: Estimated diversity that came from one million T cells was considered an underestimate.

A second PCR of 7 to 11 cycles used a sample-barcoded 5' primer and a J-beta primer mix. Per-sample output comprised a minimum of 3 million paired-end reads containing CDR3. TCRdb redid the calling of the 5' RACE reads with MiXCR, one entry per CDR3 protein. The repertoire has more than 650,000 distinct CDR3 sequences, 22% of them found once; the top ten carry less than 25%. Sequencing used blood. The source is a man between 65 and 85 years old in good health.

CDR3 DNA: TGCAGTGCTAGATGGACTGAGAACTATGGCTACACCTTC. It yields the protein CSARWTENYGYTF. The chain combines TRBV20-1 with TRBJ1-2; D is uncertain. The V gene lost 2 bases and the J gene lost 2 bases, with 9 bases spanning the gap. The CDR3 covers 13 residues. Germline lookup yields CDR1 DFQATT and CDR2 SNEGSKA (reference sequence).